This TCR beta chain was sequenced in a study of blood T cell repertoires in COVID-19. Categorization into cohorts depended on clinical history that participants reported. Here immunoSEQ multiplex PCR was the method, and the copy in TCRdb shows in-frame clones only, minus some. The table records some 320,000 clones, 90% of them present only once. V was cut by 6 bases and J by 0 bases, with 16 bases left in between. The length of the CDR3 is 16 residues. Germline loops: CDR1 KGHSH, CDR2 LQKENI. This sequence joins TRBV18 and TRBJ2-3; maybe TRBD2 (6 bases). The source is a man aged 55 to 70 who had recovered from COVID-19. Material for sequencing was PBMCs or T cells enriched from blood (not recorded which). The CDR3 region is CASSLNLATSTDTQYF. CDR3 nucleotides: TGTGCCAGCTCCCTAAACCTAGCGACTAGCACAGATACGCAGTATTTT.